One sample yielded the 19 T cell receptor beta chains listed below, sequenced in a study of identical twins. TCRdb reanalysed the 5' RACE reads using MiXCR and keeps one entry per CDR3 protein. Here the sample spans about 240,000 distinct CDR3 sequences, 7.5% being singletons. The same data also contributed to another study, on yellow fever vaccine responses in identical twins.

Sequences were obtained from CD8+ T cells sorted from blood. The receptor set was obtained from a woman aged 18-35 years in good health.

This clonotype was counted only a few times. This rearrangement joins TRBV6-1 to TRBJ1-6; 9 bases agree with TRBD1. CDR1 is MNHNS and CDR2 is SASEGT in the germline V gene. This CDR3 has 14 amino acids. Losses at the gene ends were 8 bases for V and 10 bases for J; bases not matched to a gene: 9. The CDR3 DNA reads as TGTGCCAGCGGGGGGGACAGGGCCTTATCACCCCTCCACTTT. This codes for CASGGDRALSPLHF.

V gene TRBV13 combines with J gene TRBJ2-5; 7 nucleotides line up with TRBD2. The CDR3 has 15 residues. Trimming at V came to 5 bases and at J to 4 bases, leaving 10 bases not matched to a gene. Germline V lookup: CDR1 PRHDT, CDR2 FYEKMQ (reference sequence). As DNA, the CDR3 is TGTGCCAGCAGCCCCCTCGGCCCGGGGGGAGAGACCCAGTACTTC. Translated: CASSPLGPGGETQYF.

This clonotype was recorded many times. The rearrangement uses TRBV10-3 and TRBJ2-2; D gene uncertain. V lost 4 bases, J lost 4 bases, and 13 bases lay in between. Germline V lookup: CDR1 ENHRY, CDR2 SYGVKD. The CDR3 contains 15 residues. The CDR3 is CAISGTQVVTGELFF. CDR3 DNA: TGTGCCATCAGTGGAACTCAAGTGGTCACCGGGGAGCTGTTTTTT.

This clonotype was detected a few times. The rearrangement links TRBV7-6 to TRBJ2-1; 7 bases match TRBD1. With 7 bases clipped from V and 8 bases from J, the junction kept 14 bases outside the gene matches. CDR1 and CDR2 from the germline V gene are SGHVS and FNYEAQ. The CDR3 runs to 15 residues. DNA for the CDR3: TGTGCCAGCAAAACAGGGGTCGCGCGTCAAGATGAGCAGTTCTTC. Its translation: CASKTGVARQDEQFF.

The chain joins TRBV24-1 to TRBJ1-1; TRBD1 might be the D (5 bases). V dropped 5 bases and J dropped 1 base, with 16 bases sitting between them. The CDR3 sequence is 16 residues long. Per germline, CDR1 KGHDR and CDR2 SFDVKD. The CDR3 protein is CATSATSRGENTEAFF. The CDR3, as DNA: TGTGCCACCAGTGCCACTTCCCGGGGGGAGAACACTGAAGCTTTCTTT.

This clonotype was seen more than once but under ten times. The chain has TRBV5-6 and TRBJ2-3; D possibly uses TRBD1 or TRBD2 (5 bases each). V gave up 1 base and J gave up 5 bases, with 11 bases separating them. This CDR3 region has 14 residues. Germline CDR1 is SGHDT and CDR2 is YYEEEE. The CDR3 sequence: CASSLWGSGDTQYF. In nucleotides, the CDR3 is TGTGCCAGCAGCTTGTGGGGCAGCGGAGATACGCAGTATTTT.

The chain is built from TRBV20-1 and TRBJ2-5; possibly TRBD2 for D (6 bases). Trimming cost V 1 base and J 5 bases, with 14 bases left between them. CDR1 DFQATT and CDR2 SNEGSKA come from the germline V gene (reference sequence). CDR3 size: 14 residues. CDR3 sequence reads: CSARVGGEEETQYF. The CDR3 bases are TGCAGTGCTAGAGTTGGAGGGGAGGAGGAGACCCAGTACTTC.

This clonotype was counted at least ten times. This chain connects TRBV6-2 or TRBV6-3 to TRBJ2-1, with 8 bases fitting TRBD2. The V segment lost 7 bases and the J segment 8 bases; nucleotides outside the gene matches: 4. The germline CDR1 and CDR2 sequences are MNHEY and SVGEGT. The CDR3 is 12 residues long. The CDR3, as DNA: TGTGCCAGCAATTTCGGGGGGGATGAGCAGTTCTTC. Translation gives CASNFGGDEQFF.

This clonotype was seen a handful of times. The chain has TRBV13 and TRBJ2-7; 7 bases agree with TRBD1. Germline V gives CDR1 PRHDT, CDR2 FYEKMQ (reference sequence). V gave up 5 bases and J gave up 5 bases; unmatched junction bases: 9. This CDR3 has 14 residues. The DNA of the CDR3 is TGTGCCAGCAGCCCCAGACAGGGTAAGAACGAGCAGTACGTC. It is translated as CASSPRQGKNEQYV.

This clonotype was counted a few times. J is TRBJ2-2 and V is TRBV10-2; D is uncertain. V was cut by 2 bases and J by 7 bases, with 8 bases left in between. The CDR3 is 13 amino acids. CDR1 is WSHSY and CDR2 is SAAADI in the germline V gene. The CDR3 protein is CASSERTGGELFF. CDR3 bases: TGCGCCAGCAGTGAGAGGACGGGCGGGGAGCTGTTTTTT.

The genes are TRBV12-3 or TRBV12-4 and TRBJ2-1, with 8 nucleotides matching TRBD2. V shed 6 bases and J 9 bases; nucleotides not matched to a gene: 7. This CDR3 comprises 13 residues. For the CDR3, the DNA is TGTGCCAGCAGGGGACTAGATGTAAGTGAGCAGTTCTTC. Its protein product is CASRGLDVSEQFF.

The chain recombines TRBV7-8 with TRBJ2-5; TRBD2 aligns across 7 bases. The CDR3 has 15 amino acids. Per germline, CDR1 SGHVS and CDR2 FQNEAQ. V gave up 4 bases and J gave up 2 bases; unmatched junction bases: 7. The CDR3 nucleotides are TGTGCCAGCAGCTCAGGGTGGGAGGGTCAAGAGACCCAGTACTTC. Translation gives CASSSGWEGQETQYF.

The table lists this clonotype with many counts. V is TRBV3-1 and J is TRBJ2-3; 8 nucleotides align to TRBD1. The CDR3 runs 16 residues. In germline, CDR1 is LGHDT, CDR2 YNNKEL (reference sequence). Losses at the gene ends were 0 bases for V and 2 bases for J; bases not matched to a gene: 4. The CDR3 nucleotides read TGTGCCAGCAGCCAAGAGACAGGGGCCCCCACAGATACGCAGTATTTT. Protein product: CASSQETGAPTDTQYF.

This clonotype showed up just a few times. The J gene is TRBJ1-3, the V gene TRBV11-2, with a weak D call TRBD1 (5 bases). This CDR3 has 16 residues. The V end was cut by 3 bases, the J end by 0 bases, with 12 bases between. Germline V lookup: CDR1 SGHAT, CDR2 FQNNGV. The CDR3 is CASSFGQGFSGNTIYF. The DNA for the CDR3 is TGTGCCAGCAGCTTCGGGCAGGGATTCTCTGGAAACACCATATATTTT.

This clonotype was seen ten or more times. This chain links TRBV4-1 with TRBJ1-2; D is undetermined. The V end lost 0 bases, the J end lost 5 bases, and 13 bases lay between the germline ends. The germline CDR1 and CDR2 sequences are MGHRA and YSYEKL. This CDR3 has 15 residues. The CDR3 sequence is CASSQEMAGIYGYTF. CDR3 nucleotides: TGCGCCAGCAGCCAAGAGATGGCGGGTATTTATGGCTACACCTTC.

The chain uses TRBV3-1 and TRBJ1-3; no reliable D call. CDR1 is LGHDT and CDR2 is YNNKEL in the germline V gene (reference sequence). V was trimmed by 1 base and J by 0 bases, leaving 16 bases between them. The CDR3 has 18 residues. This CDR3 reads CASSQGAFPPNSGNTIYF. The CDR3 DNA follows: TGTGCCAGCAGCCAAGGGGCTTTCCCCCCTAACTCTGGAAACACCATATATTTT.

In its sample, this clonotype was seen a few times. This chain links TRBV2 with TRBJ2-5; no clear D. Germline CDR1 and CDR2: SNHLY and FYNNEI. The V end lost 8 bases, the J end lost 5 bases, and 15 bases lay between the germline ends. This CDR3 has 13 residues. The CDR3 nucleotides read TGTGCCAGCCCGGGTCGCAGCAGGGAGACCCAGTACTTC. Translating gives CASPGRSRETQYF.

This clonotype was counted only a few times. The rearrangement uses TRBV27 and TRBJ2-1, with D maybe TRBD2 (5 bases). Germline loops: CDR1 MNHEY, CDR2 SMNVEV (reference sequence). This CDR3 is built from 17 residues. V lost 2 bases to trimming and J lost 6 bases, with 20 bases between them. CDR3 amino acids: CASSLPGVRGPPNEQFF. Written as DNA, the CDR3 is TGTGCCAGCAGTTTACCCGGGGTCAGAGGACCCCCCAATGAGCAGTTCTTC.

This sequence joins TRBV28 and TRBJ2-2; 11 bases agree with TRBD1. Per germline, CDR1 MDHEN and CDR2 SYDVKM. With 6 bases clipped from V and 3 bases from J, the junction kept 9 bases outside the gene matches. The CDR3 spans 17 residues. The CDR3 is CASRTSWTGGYTGELFF. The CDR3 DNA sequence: TGTGCCAGCAGAACCTCCTGGACAGGGGGCTACACCGGGGAGCTGTTTTTT.